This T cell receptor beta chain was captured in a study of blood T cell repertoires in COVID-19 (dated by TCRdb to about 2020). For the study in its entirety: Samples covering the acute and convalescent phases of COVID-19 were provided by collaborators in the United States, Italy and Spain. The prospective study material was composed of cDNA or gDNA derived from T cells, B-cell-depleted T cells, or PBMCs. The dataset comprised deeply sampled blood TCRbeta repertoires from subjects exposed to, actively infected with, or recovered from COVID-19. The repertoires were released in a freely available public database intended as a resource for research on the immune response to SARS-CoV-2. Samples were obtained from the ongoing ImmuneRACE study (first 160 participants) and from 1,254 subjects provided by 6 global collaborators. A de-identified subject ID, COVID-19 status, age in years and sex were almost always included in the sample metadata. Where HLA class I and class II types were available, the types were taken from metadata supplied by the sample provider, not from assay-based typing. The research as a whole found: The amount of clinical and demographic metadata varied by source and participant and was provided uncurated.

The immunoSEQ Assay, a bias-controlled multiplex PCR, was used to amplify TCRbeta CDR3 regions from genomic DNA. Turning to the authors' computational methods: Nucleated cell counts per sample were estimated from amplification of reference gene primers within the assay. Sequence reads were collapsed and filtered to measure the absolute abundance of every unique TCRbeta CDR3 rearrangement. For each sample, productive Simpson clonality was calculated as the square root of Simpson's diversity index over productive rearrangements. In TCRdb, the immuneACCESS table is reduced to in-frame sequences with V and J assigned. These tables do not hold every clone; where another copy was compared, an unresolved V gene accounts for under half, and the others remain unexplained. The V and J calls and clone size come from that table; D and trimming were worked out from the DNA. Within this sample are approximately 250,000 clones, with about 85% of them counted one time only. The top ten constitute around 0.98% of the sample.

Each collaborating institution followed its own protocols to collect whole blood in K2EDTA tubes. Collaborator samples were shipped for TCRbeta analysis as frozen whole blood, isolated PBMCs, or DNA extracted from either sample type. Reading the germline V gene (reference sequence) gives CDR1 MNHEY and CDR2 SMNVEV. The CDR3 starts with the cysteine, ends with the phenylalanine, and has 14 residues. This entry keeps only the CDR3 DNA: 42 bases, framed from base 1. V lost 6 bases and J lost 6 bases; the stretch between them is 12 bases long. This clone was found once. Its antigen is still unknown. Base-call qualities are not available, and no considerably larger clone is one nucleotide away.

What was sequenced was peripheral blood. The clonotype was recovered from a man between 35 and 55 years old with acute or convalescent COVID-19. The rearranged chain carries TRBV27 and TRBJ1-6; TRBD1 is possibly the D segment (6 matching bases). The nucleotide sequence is TGTGCCAGCAGCATGGGACAACTTAATTCACCCCTCCACTTT. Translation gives CASSMGQLNSPLHF.